The 32 T cell receptor beta chains presented below share a single source sample, sequenced in a study of Tregs in tolerant kidney transplant recipients. Clones were read by immunoSEQ multiplex PCR, and TCRdb kept only the in-frame ones, dropping some. Of around 30,000 clones detected, 82% appear once; the ten largest clones hold more than 2%. No antigen has been identified for these receptors. The sample consisted of Tregs from blood cultured with allogeneic cells. The receptor set was obtained from a human donor in good health.

The V call is TRBV5-1, the J call TRBJ2-7; 8 bases align to TRBD2. The germline V gene encodes CDR1 SGHRS and CDR2 YFSETQ. CDR3 length: 22 amino acids. V was clipped by 1 base and J by 0 bases; unmatched bases: 24. The CDR3 DNA sequence: TGCGCCAGCAGCTTGACCCCGGCCAGGGCGTTAGCGGGGTCCTTTAACTCCTACGAGCAGTACTTC. Translated: CASSLTPARALAGSFNSYEQYF.

The V call is TRBV19, the J call TRBJ2-5; possibly TRBD1 for D (5 bases). The germline V and J ends were trimmed by 5 bases and 5 bases, with 12 bases remaining between them. CDR3 length: 13 residues. Germline loops: CDR1 LNHDA, CDR2 SQIVND (reference sequence). CDR3 coding DNA: TGTGCCAGTAGTTTAGCAAGGGGCGAGACCCAGTACTTC. The encoded protein is CASSLARGETQYF.

V is TRBV7-8 and J is TRBJ1-2; 8 bases are a match to TRBD1. CDR1 is SGHVS, CDR2 FQNEAQ, per germline. V lost 5 bases and J lost 7; bases outside the gene matches: 6. CDR3 size: 13 residues. Written as DNA, the CDR3 is TGTGCCAGCAGCCCGACAGGGGACGGTGGCTACACCTTC. The encoded protein is CASSPTGDGGYTF.

This clone was detected only a few times. The rearrangement uses TRBV27 and TRBJ2-5, with D tentatively TRBD1 (6 bases). The germline V gene encodes CDR1 MNHEY and CDR2 SMNVEV (reference sequence). Trimming cost V 2 bases and J 7 bases, with 11 bases left between them. This CDR3 has 13 residues. The CDR3 is CASSLVGGLTQYF. CDR3 DNA: TGTGCCAGCAGTTTAGTAGGGGGTTTGACCCAGTACTTC.

The chain links TRBV11-1 to TRBJ2-2; D gene unclear. Trimming shortened V by 5 bases and J by 5 bases, and 6 bases separated the two germline ends. Germline loops: CDR1 SGHAT, CDR2 FQDESV (reference sequence). The CDR3 consists of 12 residues. CDR3 loop: CASSHLTGELFF. For the CDR3, the DNA is TGTGCCAGCAGCCACCTAACCGGGGAGCTGTTTTTT.

The CDR3 protein is CASDGTSGAFGTQYF. The CDR3 nucleotides are TGTGCCAGCGATGGGACTAGCGGGGCCTTCGGGACCCAGTACTTC. The genes are TRBV25-1 and TRBJ2-5; 13 bases line up with TRBD2. Germline V gives CDR1 MGHDK, CDR2 SYGVNS. V shed 8 bases and J 7 bases; nucleotides not matched to a gene: 10. The CDR3 consists of 15 residues. The full variable domain, rest sourced from reference TRBV25-1 and TRBJ2-5, is EADIYQTPRYLVIGTGKKITLECSQTMGHDKMYWYQQDPGMELHLIHYSYGVNSTEKGDLSSESTVSRIRTEHFPLTLESARPSHTSQYLCASDGTSGAFGTQYFGPGTRLLVL.

The chain recombines TRBV5-6 with TRBJ1-1, with D uncertain. Germline values: CDR1 SGHDT, CDR2 YYEEEE. Trimming shortened V by 0 bases and J by 4 bases, and 10 bases separated the two germline ends. The CDR3 is 14 amino acids. In DNA, the CDR3 is TGTGCCAGCAGCTTGGGAATCGCGGGCACTGAAGCTTTCTTT. This encodes CASSLGIAGTEAFF. Full variable domain (remainder filled in from reference TRBV5-6 and TRBJ1-1): DAGVTQSPTHLIKTRGQQVTLRCSPKSGHDTVSWYQQALGQGPQFIFQYYEEEERQRGNFPDRFSGHQFPNYSSELNVNALLLGDSALYLCASSLGIAGTEAFFGQGTRLTVV.

The chain carries TRBV20-1 and TRBJ2-1; no firm D call. This CDR3 region has 10 residues. The germline V gene encodes CDR1 DFQATT and CDR2 SNEGSKA (reference sequence). Trimming removed 5 bases at V and 12 bases at J, with 11 bases between. The CDR3 nucleotides read TGCAGTGCTCAAAAGACGAGGCAGTTCTTC. Protein sequence: CSAQKTRQFF.

The gene calls are TRBV7-8 and TRBJ2-3; TRBD2 is a possible D gene (6 bases). Germline V gene sequence: CDR1 SGHVS, CDR2 FQNEAQ. The CDR3 runs 16 residues. V was cut by 3 bases and J by 9 bases, with 22 bases left in between. CDR3 nucleotide sequence: TGTGCCAGCAGCTTGGATGTTGGACTACTAGGTCAAACGCAGTATTTT. Its protein is CASSLDVGLLGQTQYF.

Notes on this clone: A read error may produce the germline difference seen at one junction end. The V and J genes are TRBV2 and TRBJ2-5; D remains ambiguous. CDR1 is SNHLY and CDR2 is FYNNEI in the germline V gene. This CDR3 region has 14 residues. The CDR3 is CASREVRVDETQYF. CDR3 in DNA: TGTGCCAGCAGGGAAGTAAGGGTTGATGAGACCCAGTACTTC.

The rearrangement links TRBV5-1 to TRBJ2-3; 8 bases are shared with TRBD2. This CDR3 is 16 amino acids long. CDR1 and CDR2 (germline): SGHRS, YFSETQ. After removal of 0 bases from V and 7 bases from J, the junction contained 10 bases not matched to a gene. The CDR3 loop reads CASSLGTGGLANTQYF. The CDR3 DNA reads as TGCGCCAGCAGCTTGGGTACGGGGGGGCTGGCGAATACGCAGTATTTT.

This chain connects TRBV5-4 to TRBJ1-2; no firm D call. CDR1 is SGHNT, CDR2 YYREEE, per germline (reference sequence). The V and J ends lost 0 bases and 5 bases respectively, with 11 bases between them. This CDR3 is 14 amino acids long. DNA of the CDR3: TGTGCCAGCAGCTTGGATCATACCGAGTATGGCTACACCTTC. It codes for CASSLDHTEYGYTF.

The V call is TRBV30, the J call TRBJ2-5; 8 nucleotides match TRBD2. Germline values: CDR1 GTSNPN, CDR2 SVGIG (reference sequence). There are 16 residues in the CDR3. V lost 0 bases, J lost 4 bases, and 10 bases stayed unmatched. CDR3 sequence: CAWSVPRGLAGETQYF. The CDR3 coding sequence is TGTGCCTGGAGTGTACCCCGTGGACTAGCTGGAGAGACCCAGTACTTC. The variable domain in full, with the rest retrieved from reference TRBV30 and TRBJ2-5, is SQTIHQWPATLVQPVGSPLSLECTVEGTSNPNLYWYRQAAGRGLQLLFYSVGIGQISSEVPQNLSASRPQDRQFILSSKKLLLSDSGFYLCAWSVPRGLAGETQYFGPGTRLLVL.

In the case of this clone: At one end the junction does not follow the germline gene, possibly because of a read error. This rearrangement joins TRBV6-6 to TRBJ2-2; 7 nucleotides align to TRBD1. Germline V gene sequence: CDR1 MNHNY, CDR2 SVGAGI (reference sequence). This CDR3 has 15 amino acids. The CDR3 DNA follows: TGTGCCAGCAGGCCAGGGGGTACGAACACCAGGGAGCTGTTTTTT. As protein: CASRPGGTNTRELFF.

By sample share, this clone is medium-sized. The V and J genes are TRBV5-1 and TRBJ1-2; 7 bases agree with TRBD1. The CDR3 length is 13 residues. Germline V gene lookup returns CDR1 SGHRS and CDR2 YFSETQ. Trimming took 4 bases from V and 10 from J; bases not matched to a gene: 10. This chain's CDR3 is CASSTGDSGFYTF. CDR3 nucleotides: TGCGCCAGCAGCACAGGGGACAGTGGATTCTACACCTTC.

There are a few counts of this clone. The chain has TRBV18 and TRBJ2-1; D perhaps matches TRBD2 (6 bases). The V and J ends lost 2 bases and 5 bases respectively, with 13 bases between them. CDR1 KGHSH and CDR2 LQKENI come from the germline V gene. CDR3 size: 15 residues. CDR3 sequence reads: CASSPVAAPDNEQFF. The CDR3, as DNA: TGTGCCAGCTCACCAGTAGCGGCCCCCGACAATGAGCAGTTCTTC.

The chain has TRBV4-2 and TRBJ2-2; D may match TRBD1 or TRBD2 (5 bases each). The CDR3 consists of 16 residues. V was shortened by 2 bases and J by 5 bases, with 15 bases between the two germline ends. The germline gives CDR1 LGHNA, CDR2 YNFKEQ. CDR3 region: CASSQTVLEGTGELFF. The CDR3 nucleotides read TGTGCCAGCAGCCAAACCGTCCTAGAGGGGACCGGGGAGCTGTTTTTT.

The chain recombines TRBV5-8 with TRBJ1-3; no firm D call. Germline CDR1 SGHTS, CDR2 YDEGEE. With 2 bases removed from V and 1 base from J, the gap between germline ends came to 13 bases. This CDR3 has 16 amino acids. The CDR3 coding sequence is TGTGCCAGCAGCTTTTTCCCGGGTCTATCTGGAAACACCATATATTTT. It yields the protein CASSFFPGLSGNTIYF. The variable domain in full, with the rest retrieved from reference TRBV5-8 and TRBJ1-3, is EAGVTQSPTHLIKTRGQQATLRCSPISGHTSVYWYQQALGLGLQFLLWYDEGEERNRGNFPPRFSGRQFPNYSSELNVNALELEDSALYLCASSFFPGLSGNTIYFGEGSWLTVV.

The chain recombines TRBV21-1 with TRBJ1-5. TRBV21-1 has pseudogene status. The CDR3 totals 15 residues. CDR3 amino acids: CANSREEQDYQPQHF. Written as DNA, the CDR3 is TGTGCCAACTCTCGAGAGGAGCAGGATTATCAGCCCCAGCATTTT.

The rearrangement joins TRBV5-1 to TRBJ2-5, with D unclear. Per germline, CDR1 SGHRS and CDR2 YFSETQ. Trimming took off 0 bases at V and 4 bases at J, with 4 bases between the two ends. This CDR3 contains 12 residues. The CDR3 loop reads CASSLGRETQYF. The DNA of the CDR3 is TGCGCCAGCAGCTTGGGTCGAGAGACCCAGTACTTC. The full variable domain, its missing parts supplied by reference TRBV5-1 and TRBJ2-5, is KAGVTQTPRYLIKTRGQQVTLSCSPISGHRSVSWYQQTPGQGLQFLFEYFSETQRNKGNFPGRFSGRQFSNSRSEMNVSTLELGDSALYLCASSLGRETQYFGPGTRLLVL.

V is TRBV7-6 and J is TRBJ2-7; 8 bases are shared with TRBD2. CDR1 is SGHVS, CDR2 FNYEAQ, per germline. V trimming: 2 bases; J trimming: 7 bases; junction bases outside the gene matches: 7. The CDR3 contains 14 residues. CDR3 coding DNA: TGTGCCAGCAGCTTATCAGCGGGAGTGAGTGAGCAGTACTTC. Translation: CASSLSAGVSEQYF. The complete variable domain, with remaining parts taken from reference TRBV7-6 and TRBJ2-7, reads GAGVSQSPRYKVTKRGQDVALRCDPISGHVSLYWYRQALGQGPEFLTYFNYEAQQDKSGLPNDRFSAERPEGSISTLTIQRTEQRDSAMYRCASSLSAGVSEQYFGPGTRLTVT.

This clone was observed a few times. The chain joins TRBV4-1 to TRBJ1-2; 7 nucleotides line up with TRBD1. V lost 3 bases to trimming and J lost 3 bases; unmatched junction nucleotides: 7. The CDR3 loop spans 15 amino acids. Germline values: CDR1 MGHRA, CDR2 YSYEKL. DNA for the CDR3: TGCGCCAGCAGCCAGACAGGGAATATTGACTATGGCTACACCTTC. It specifies CASSQTGNIDYGYTF.

This clone qualifies as medium-sized. The CDR3 region is CASRAGGPETQYF. Here the CDR3 DNA reads TGCGCCAGCAGGGCGGGGGGGCCAGAGACCCAGTACTTC. The V and J genes are TRBV5-1 and TRBJ2-5, with 9 bases that match TRBD2. Losses at the gene ends were 5 bases for V and 4 bases for J; bases not matched to a gene: 3. CDR3 length: 13 amino acids. CDR1 and CDR2 from the germline V gene are SGHRS and YFSETQ. The full variable domain, its missing parts supplied by reference TRBV5-1 and TRBJ2-5, is KAGVTQTPRYLIKTRGQQVTLSCSPISGHRSVSWYQQTPGQGLQFLFEYFSETQRNKGNFPGRFSGRQFSNSRSEMNVSTLELGDSALYLCASRAGGPETQYFGPGTRLLVL.

The gene calls are TRBV7-2 and TRBJ2-3, with 11 positions matching TRBD1. Unmatched junction bases numbered 3, after V lost 5 bases and J lost 5 bases. This CDR3 contains 14 residues. Germline CDR1 and CDR2: SGHTA and FQGNSA. CDR3 sequence (DNA): TGTGCCAGCAGCCTCGGGACAGGGGGAGATACGCAGTATTTT. Protein sequence: CASSLGTGGDTQYF.

The chain joins TRBV11-3 to TRBJ2-7; no definite D call. Germline values: CDR1 SGHNT, CDR2 YENEEA. The V end was cut by 5 bases, the J end by 0 bases, with 11 bases between. This CDR3 comprises 14 residues. Written as DNA, the CDR3 is TGTGCCAGCAGCCCCCGTGGCGGCTCCTACGAGCAGTACTTC. Translation gives CASSPRGGSYEQYF. The full variable domain, in which reference TRBV11-3 and TRBJ2-7 provide the parts outside the CDR3, is EAGVVQSPRYKIIEKKQPVAFWCNPISGHNTLYWYLQNLGQGPELLIRYENEEAVDDSQLPKDRFSAERLKGVDSTLKIQPAELGDSAVYLCASSPRGGSYEQYFGPGTRLTVT.

The chain carries TRBV5-4 and TRBJ1-1, with 8 bases fitting TRBD1. The V gene's germline CDR1 is SGHNT and CDR2 YYREEE (reference sequence). With V trimmed by 2 bases and J by 1 base, 7 bases remained unmatched. The CDR3 runs to 16 residues. The CDR3 DNA reads as TGTGCCAGCAGCTTAGGTTCAGGGGGCCCGAACACTGAAGCTTTCTTT. Translating it yields CASSLGSGGPNTEAFF.

The rearrangement joins TRBV10-3 to TRBJ1-3, with D possibly matching TRBD1 (6 bases). The ends were cut back, 4 bases at V and 5 bases at J, with 12 bases in the middle. Germline CDR1 ENHRY, CDR2 SYGVKD. The CDR3 consists of 14 residues. The CDR3 is CAISGATGRNTIYF. The CDR3 DNA follows: TGTGCCATCAGTGGGGCGACAGGTAGAAACACCATATATTTT.

The chain is built from TRBV4-3 and TRBJ2-1, with unresolved D. V lost 0 bases and J 0 bases, leaving 9 bases between the germline ends. This CDR3 has 16 amino acids. The germline gives CDR1 LGHNA, CDR2 YSLEER. For the CDR3, the DNA is TGCGCCAGCAGCCAAGATTCCGGCTACTCCTACAATGAGCAGTTCTTC. It encodes CASSQDSGYSYNEQFF.

V is TRBV19 and J is TRBJ1-3, with D possibly TRBD1 on 6 matching bases. Trimming pared 8 bases from V and 0 bases from J, leaving 11 bases between. Germline V gene data show CDR1 as LNHDA and CDR2 as SQIVND (reference sequence). The CDR3 runs 14 residues. The CDR3 nucleotides read TGTGCCAGTGGCAGACAGGACTCTGGAAACACCATATATTTT. Protein: CASGRQDSGNTIYF.

The chain combines TRBV29-1 with TRBJ1-2, with unresolved D. This CDR3 is 14 amino acids long. From germline, CDR1 is SQVTM and CDR2 ANQGSEA. V lost 6 bases and J lost 8, with 22 bases in between. The CDR3 loop is CSVDPPDGRSGYTF. The CDR3 DNA follows: TGCAGCGTAGACCCGCCTGACGGGAGGTCGGGCTACACCTTC.

This clone appeared a few times. The J gene is TRBJ1-1, the V gene TRBV6-5, with 8 bases aligning to TRBD1. Germline V gene lookup returns CDR1 MNHEY and CDR2 SVGAGI. The CDR3 is 15 amino acids. Trimming took 5 bases from V and 3 from J; bases not matched to a gene: 8. CDR3 nucleotides: TGTGCCAGCAGTAAACAAGACAGGGGATACACTGAAGCTTTCTTT. Encoded protein: CASSKQDRGYTEAFF.

The rearrangement uses TRBV10-3 and TRBJ2-2; 9 nucleotides line up with TRBD2. This CDR3 has 13 amino acids. Germline CDR1 ENHRY, CDR2 SYGVKD. V was pared by 10 bases and J by 6 bases, with 6 bases of the junction left unmatched. CDR3 region: CASRAGGSGELFF. The CDR3 nucleotides are TGTGCCAGCAGAGCGGGAGGATCCGGGGAGCTGTTTTTT.